This is a list of T cell receptor beta chains from one sample in a study of shared clonotypes between healthy human individuals. TCRdb's copy holds only in-frame clones and misses some; the assay was immunoSEQ multiplex PCR. The table lists more than 600,000 clones, 92% of them singletons, with more than 20% in the top ten. What was sequenced was naive CD8+ T cells sorted from blood. These receptor sequences come from a man aged 25 to 40 in good health. Each CDR3 is given with its conserved first and last residue. A D gene is named only where the DNA matches it firmly. A row's size may be missing; if present it is once, few, many or a size class.

clone size: NA
V gene: TRBV7-9
J gene: TRBJ1-2
D gene: NA
CDR3 protein: CASSLDSYGYTF
CDR3 DNA: TGTGCCAGCAGCTTAGACAGTTATGGCTACACCTTC

clone size: NA
V gene: TRBV6-1
J gene: TRBJ2-1
D gene: TRBD1
CDR3 protein: CAIPGQGAWEQFF
CDR3 DNA: TGTGCCATACCGGGACAGGGGGCATGGGAGCAGTTCTTC

clone size: NA
V gene: TRBV5-1
J gene: TRBJ2-1
D gene: TRBD1
CDR3 protein: CASSFTGGYEQFF
CDR3 DNA: TGCGCCAGCAGCTTTACAGGGGGCTATGAGCAGTTCTTC

clone size: NA
V gene: TRBV20-1
J gene: TRBJ1-1
D gene: NA
CDR3 protein: CSALGAFF
CDR3 DNA: TGCAGTGCCCTGGGAGCTTTCTTT

clone size: NA
V gene: TRBV30
J gene: TRBJ1-1
D gene: NA
CDR3 protein: CAWSVSGATEAFF
CDR3 DNA: TGTGCCTGGAGTGTTTCGGGGGCCACTGAAGCTTTCTTT

clone size: NA
V gene: TRBV30
J gene: TRBJ2-3
D gene: NA
CDR3 protein: CAWRPRPGGGRTDTQYF
CDR3 DNA: TGTGCCTGGAGACCCCGCCCCGGAGGGGGCCGGACAGATACGCAGTATTTT

clone size: once
V gene: TRBV5-5
J gene: TRBJ1-1
D gene: NA
CDR3 protein: CASSLGDPTGLRTEAFF
CDR3 DNA: TGTGCCAGCAGCCTCGGGGATCCGACAGGATTGAGGACTGAAGCTTTCTTT

clone size: once
V gene: TRBV11-2
J gene: TRBJ2-7
D gene: NA
CDR3 protein: CASSLDSRGGVYEQYF
CDR3 DNA: TGTGCCAGCAGCTTAGATTCCAGGGGGGGCGTCTACGAGCAGTACTTC

clone size: NA
V gene: TRBV7-6
J gene: TRBJ1-5
D gene: NA
CDR3 protein: CASSLFASETDQPQHF
CDR3 DNA: TGTGCCAGCAGCTTATTCGCGTCAGAGACTGATCAGCCCCAGCATTTT

clone size: NA
V gene: TRBV19
J gene: TRBJ1-5
D gene: NA
CDR3 protein: CASSWGSPYSNQPQHF
CDR3 DNA: TGTGCCAGTAGTTGGGGGAGTCCTTATAGCAATCAGCCCCAGCATTTT

clone size: NA
V gene: TRBV4-3
J gene: TRBJ2-6
D gene: TRBD1
CDR3 protein: CASSQDRQGAGDGANVLTF
CDR3 DNA: TGCGCCAGCAGCCAAGACCGCCAGGGGGCAGGGGACGGGGCCAACGTCCTGACTTTC

clone size: NA
V gene: TRBV28
J gene: TRBJ2-7
D gene: NA
CDR3 protein: CASSLLPSYEQYF
CDR3 DNA: TGTGCCAGCAGTTTATTACCCTCCTACGAGCAGTACTTC

clone size: once
V gene: TRBV28
J gene: TRBJ2-7
D gene: NA
CDR3 protein: CASSVGLIYEQYF
CDR3 DNA: TGTGCCAGCAGTGTGGGACTGATCTACGAGCAGTACTTC

clone size: NA
V gene: TRBV27
J gene: TRBJ2-7
D gene: NA
CDR3 protein: CASGFNEQYF
CDR3 DNA: TGTGCCAGCGGCTTTAACGAGCAGTACTTC

clone size: NA
V gene: TRBV30
J gene: TRBJ2-3
D gene: NA
CDR3 protein: CAWSPGLSTDTQYF
CDR3 DNA: TGTGCCTGGAGTCCGGGACTCAGCACAGATACGCAGTATTTT

clone size: once
V gene: TRBV11-2
J gene: TRBJ2-7
D gene: NA
CDR3 protein: CASSSTFGGDSSYEQYF
CDR3 DNA: TGTGCCAGCAGCTCTACTTTCGGCGGGGATAGCTCCTACGAGCAGTACTTC

clone size: NA
V gene: TRBV18
J gene: TRBJ2-7
D gene: NA
CDR3 protein: CASSLAGGRFSYEQYF
CDR3 DNA: TGTGCCAGCTCTCTGGCCGGAGGCCGGTTCTCCTACGAGCAGTACTTC

clone size: NA
V gene: TRBV5-1
J gene: TRBJ2-3
D gene: NA
CDR3 protein: CASVDQGVDTQYF
CDR3 DNA: TGCGCCAGCGTTGATCAGGGTGTGGATACGCAGTATTTT

clone size: NA
V gene: TRBV5-6
J gene: TRBJ2-5
D gene: NA
CDR3 protein: CASSLVRVVFETQYF
CDR3 DNA: TGTGCCAGCAGCTTGGTACGAGTTGTGTTTGAGACCCAGTACTTC

clone size: NA
V gene: TRBV18
J gene: TRBJ1-5
D gene: TRBD1
CDR3 protein: CASSGGQAENQPQHF
CDR3 DNA: TGTGCCAGCTCAGGGGGACAGGCAGAAAATCAGCCCCAGCATTTT

clone size: NA
V gene: TRBV28
J gene: TRBJ2-7
D gene: NA
CDR3 protein: CASSFHGSRSYEQYF
CDR3 DNA: TGTGCCAGCAGCTTTCATGGGAGCCGCTCCTACGAGCAGTACTTC

clone size: NA
V gene: TRBV2
J gene: TRBJ1-4
D gene: NA
CDR3 protein: CASSAPIGGDYENEKLFF
CDR3 DNA: TGTGCCAGCAGTGCCCCCATTGGAGGAGATTATGAAAATGAAAAACTGTTTTTT